Presented here are 2 T cell receptor beta chains from one specimen sequenced in a study of shared clonotypes between healthy human individuals. TCRdb's copy holds only in-frame clones and misses some; the assay was immunoSEQ multiplex PCR. The sample lists about 2.4 million clones, around 94% occurring once. The sample consisted of naive CD4+ T cells sorted from blood. The sample's subset: CD45RA+ positively selected. The receptors were gathered from a man aged 18-30 years in good health.

To note about this clone: Other DNA sequences in this specimen translate into the identical CDR3. The chain uses TRBV5-1 and TRBJ2-3, with a weak D call TRBD2 (6 bases). Germline CDR1 and CDR2: SGHRS and YFSETQ. V lost 0 bases, J lost 4 bases, and 9 bases lay in between. There are 14 residues in the CDR3. DNA for the CDR3: TGCGCCAGCAGCTTGGTGGCGGGGTCAGATACGCAGTATTTT. This codes for CASSLVAGSDTQYF.

The V gene is TRBV14, the J gene TRBJ2-2; 7 bases line up with TRBD2. Looked up from germline, CDR1 is SGHDN and CDR2 is FVKESK. The CDR3 loop spans 14 amino acids. V shed 5 bases and J 3 bases; nucleotides not matched to a gene: 3. DNA for the CDR3: TGTGCCAGCAGCGTGGGACTACACACCGGGGAGCTGTTTTTT. Translating gives CASSVGLHTGELFF.